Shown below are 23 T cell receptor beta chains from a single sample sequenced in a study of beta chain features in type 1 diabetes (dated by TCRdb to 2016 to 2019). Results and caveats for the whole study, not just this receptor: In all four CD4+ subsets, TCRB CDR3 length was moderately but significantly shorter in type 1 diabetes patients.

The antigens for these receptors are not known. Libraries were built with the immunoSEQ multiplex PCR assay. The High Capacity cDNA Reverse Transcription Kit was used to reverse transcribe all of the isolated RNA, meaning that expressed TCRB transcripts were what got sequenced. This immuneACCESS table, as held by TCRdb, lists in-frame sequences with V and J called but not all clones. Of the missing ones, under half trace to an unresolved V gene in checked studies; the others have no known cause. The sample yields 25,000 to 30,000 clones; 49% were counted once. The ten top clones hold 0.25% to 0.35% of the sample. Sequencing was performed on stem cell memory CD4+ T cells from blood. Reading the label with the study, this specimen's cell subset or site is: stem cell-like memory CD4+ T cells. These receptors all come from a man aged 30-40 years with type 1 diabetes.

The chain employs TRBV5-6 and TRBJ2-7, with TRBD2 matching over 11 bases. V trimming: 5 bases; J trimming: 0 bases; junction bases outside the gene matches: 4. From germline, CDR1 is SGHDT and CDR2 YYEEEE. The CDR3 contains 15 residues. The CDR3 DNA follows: TGTGCCAGCAGTCCTAGCGGGAGGAGCTCCTACGAGCAGTACTTC. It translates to CASSPSGRSSYEQYF.

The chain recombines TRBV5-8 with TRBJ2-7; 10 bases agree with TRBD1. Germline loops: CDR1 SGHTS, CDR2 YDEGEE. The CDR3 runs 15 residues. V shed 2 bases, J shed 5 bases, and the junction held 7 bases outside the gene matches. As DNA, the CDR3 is TGTGCCAGCAGCTTATCCGGGACAGGGGTAGACGAGCAGTACTTC. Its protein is CASSLSGTGVDEQYF.

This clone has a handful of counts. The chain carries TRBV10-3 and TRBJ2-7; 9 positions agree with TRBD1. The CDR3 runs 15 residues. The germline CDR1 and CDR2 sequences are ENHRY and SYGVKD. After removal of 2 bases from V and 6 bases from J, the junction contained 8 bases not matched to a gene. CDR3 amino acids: CAISEGGQGPFEQYF. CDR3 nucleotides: TGTGCCATCAGTGAGGGGGGACAGGGCCCCTTCGAGCAGTACTTC.

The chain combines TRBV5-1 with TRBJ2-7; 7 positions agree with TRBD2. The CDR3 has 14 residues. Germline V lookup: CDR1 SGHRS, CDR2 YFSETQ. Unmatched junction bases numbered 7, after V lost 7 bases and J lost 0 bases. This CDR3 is CASQRDGFSYEQYF. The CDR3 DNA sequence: TGCGCCAGCCAGCGGGATGGGTTCTCCTACGAGCAGTACTTC.

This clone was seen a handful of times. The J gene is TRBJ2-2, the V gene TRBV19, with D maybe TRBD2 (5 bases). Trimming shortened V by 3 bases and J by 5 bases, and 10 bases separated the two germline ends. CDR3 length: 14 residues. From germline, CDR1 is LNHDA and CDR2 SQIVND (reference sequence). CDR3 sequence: CASSIPGGTGELFF. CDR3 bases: TGTGCCAGTAGTATCCCGGGCGGGACCGGGGAGCTGTTTTTT.

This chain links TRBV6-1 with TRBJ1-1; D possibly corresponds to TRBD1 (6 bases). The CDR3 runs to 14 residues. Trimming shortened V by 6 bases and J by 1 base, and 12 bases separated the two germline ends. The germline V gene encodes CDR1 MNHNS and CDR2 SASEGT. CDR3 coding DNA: TGTGCCAGCAGCTCCAGGGGCCCGAACACTGAAGCTTTCTTT. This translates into CASSSRGPNTEAFF.

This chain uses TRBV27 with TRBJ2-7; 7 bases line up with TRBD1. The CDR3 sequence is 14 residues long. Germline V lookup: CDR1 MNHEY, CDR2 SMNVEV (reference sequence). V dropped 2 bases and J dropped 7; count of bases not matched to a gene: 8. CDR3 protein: CASSLTRQGGEQYF. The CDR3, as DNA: TGTGCCAGCAGTTTAACCCGACAGGGCGGGGAGCAGTACTTC.

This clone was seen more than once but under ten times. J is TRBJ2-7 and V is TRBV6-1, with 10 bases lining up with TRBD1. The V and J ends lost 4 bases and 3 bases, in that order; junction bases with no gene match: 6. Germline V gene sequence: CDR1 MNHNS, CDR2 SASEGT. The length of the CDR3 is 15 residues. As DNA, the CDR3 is TGTGCCAGCAGTGCGAGTGGGACAGGGGTCTACGAGCAGTACTTC. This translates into CASSASGTGVYEQYF.

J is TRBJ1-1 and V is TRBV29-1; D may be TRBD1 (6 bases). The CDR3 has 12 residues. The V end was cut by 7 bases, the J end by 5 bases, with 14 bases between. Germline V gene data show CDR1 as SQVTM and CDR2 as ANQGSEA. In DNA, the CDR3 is TGCAGCGGCCAGGGGCCCGGGACTGAAGCTTTCTTT. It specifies CSGQGPGTEAFF.

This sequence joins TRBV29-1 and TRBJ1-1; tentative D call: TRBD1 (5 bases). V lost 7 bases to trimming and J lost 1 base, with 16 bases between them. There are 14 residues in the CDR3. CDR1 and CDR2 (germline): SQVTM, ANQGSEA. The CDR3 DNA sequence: TGCAGCGGGGGCCGTACGACAGCGAACACTGAAGCTTTCTTT. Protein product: CSGGRTTANTEAFF.

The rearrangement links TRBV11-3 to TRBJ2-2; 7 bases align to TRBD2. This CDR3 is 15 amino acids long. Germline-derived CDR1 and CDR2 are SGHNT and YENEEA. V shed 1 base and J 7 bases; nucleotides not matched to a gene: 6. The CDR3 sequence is CASSLGGLADGELFF. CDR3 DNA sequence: TGTGCCAGCAGCTTAGGAGGCCTAGCGGACGGGGAGCTGTTTTTT. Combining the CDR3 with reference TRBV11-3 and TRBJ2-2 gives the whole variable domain EAGVVQSPRYKIIEKKQPVAFWCNPISGHNTLYWYLQNLGQGPELLIRYENEEAVDDSQLPKDRFSAERLKGVDSTLKIQPAELGDSAVYLCASSLGGLADGELFFGEGSRLTVL.

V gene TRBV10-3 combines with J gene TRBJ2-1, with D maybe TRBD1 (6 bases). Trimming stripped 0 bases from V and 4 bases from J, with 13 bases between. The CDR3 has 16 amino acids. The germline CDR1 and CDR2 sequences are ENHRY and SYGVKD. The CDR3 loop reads CAISESPGQSYNEQFF. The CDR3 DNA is TGTGCCATCAGTGAGTCGCCGGGACAATCATACAATGAGCAGTTCTTC.

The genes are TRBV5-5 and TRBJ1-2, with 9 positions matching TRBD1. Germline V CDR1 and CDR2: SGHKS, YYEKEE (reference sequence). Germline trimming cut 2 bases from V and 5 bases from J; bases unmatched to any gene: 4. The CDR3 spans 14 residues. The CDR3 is CASSLQGAGYGYTF. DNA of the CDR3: TGTGCCAGCAGCTTACAGGGGGCGGGATATGGCTACACCTTC.

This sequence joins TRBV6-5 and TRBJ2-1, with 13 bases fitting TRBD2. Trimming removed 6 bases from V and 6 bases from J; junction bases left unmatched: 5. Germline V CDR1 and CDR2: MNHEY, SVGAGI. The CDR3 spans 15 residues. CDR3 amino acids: CASSQRTSGSNEQFF. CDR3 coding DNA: TGTGCCAGCAGCCAAAGGACTAGCGGGAGCAATGAGCAGTTCTTC.

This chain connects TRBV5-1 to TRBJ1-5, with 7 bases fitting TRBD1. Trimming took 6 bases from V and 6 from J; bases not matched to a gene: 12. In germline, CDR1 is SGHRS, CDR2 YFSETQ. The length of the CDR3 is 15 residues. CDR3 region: CASTRTGELGQPQHF. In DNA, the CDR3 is TGCGCCAGCACCCGAACAGGGGAATTAGGTCAGCCCCAGCATTTT.

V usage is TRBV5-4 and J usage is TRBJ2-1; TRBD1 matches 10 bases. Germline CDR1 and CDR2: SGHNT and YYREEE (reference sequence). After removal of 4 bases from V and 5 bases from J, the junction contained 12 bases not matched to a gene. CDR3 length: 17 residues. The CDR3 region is CASSPRTGGGINNEQFF. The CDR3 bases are TGTGCCAGCAGCCCACGGACAGGGGGTGGGATTAACAATGAGCAGTTCTTC.

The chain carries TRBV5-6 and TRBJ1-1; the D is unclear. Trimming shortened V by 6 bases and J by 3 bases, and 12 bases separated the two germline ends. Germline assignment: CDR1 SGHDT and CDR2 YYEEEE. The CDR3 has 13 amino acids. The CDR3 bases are TGTGCCAGCACCCGGGAGAGGTACACTGAAGCTTTCTTT. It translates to CASTRERYTEAFF.

The CDR3 protein is CASSQGLAGPYEQYF. The CDR3, as DNA: TGTGCCAGCAGCCAGGGACTAGCGGGGCCCTACGAGCAGTACTTC. The gene calls are TRBV7-6 and TRBJ2-7; 13 bases are shared with TRBD2. Looked up from germline, CDR1 is SGHVS and CDR2 is FNYEAQ. V trimming: 5 bases; J trimming: 2 bases; junction bases outside the gene matches: 3. This CDR3 has 15 amino acids. Together with reference TRBV7-6 and TRBJ2-7, the CDR3 gives the full variable domain: GAGVSQSPRYKVTKRGQDVALRCDPISGHVSLYWYRQALGQGPEFLTYFNYEAQQDKSGLPNDRFSAERPEGSISTLTIQRTEQRDSAMYRCASSQGLAGPYEQYFGPGTRLTVT.

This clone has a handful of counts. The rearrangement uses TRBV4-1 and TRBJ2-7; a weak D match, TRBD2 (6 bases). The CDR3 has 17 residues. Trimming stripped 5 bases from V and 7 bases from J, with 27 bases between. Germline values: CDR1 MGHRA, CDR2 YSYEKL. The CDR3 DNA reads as TGCGCCAGCAGCACGACACCGAGCGGGTGGTCTACGGGAGAGCAGTACTTC. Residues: CASSTTPSGWSTGEQYF.

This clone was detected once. CDR3: CASSGTSGGYNEQFF. CDR3 nucleotide sequence: TGTGCCAGCTCCGGGACTAGCGGGGGTTACAATGAGCAGTTCTTC. The chain couples TRBV18 to TRBJ2-1, with 14 bases that match TRBD2. The CDR3 contains 15 residues. CDR1 is KGHSH, CDR2 LQKENI, per germline. J was trimmed by 4 bases and V by 6 bases; bases with no gene match: 2.

The CDR3 spells CASSSRDRGGEQYF. For the CDR3, the DNA is TGTGCCAGCAGCTCCCGGGACAGGGGAGGCGAGCAGTACTTC. The V call is TRBV7-6, the J call TRBJ2-7; the match to TRBD1 covers 10 bases. Trimming cost V 4 bases and J 6 bases; bases outside gene matches: 6. The CDR3 runs to 14 residues. Germline V gives CDR1 SGHVS, CDR2 FNYEAQ.

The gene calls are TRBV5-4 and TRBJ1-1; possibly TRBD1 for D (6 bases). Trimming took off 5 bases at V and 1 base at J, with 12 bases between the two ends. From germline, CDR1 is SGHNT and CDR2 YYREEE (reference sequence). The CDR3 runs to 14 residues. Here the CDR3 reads CASRLQTGNTEAFF. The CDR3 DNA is TGTGCCAGCAGATTACAGACAGGGAACACTGAAGCTTTCTTT.

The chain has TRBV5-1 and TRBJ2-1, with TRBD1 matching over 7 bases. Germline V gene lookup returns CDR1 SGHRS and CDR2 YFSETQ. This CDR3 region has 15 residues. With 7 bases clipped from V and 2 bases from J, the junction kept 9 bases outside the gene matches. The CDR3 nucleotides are TGCGCCAGCGGAGTGGTGACAGGGACCTACAATGAGCAGTTCTTC. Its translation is CASGVVTGTYNEQFF.